This paragraph reports one TCR beta chain. This record comes from a study of shared clonotypes between healthy human individuals. Deep-level running was used for the assay. The genomic DNA of each subset was split evenly across several immunoSEQ plates. Sequencing used immunoSEQ multiplex PCR; TCRdb keeps in-frame clones, though not all of them. This sample has around 1.5 million clones, with 95% to 99% found just once. The V and J ends lost 4 bases and 7 bases, in that order; junction bases with no gene match: 5. This CDR3 is built from 16 residues. The germline gives CDR1 SGHRS, CDR2 YFSETQ. The sequencing input was naive CD4+ T cells sorted from blood. The subset: CD45RA+ positively selected. This sequence joins TRBV5-1 and TRBJ2-1, with 16 bases fitting TRBD2. The receptor was isolated from a man aged 25 to 40 in good health. The CDR3 protein is CASSPGLAGGGNEQFF. The CDR3 nucleotides are TGCGCCAGCAGCCCGGGACTAGCGGGAGGGGGGAATGAGCAGTTCTTC.